The following is a TCR beta chain sequence with its context. The data are from a study of blood T cell repertoires in COVID-19. The CDR3 spans 16 residues. Germline assignment: CDR1 SGHDN and CDR2 FVKESK. The V and J ends lost 4 bases and 0 bases, in that order; junction bases with no gene match: 5. The protocol was immunoSEQ multiplex PCR, while the TCRdb copy is restricted to in-frame clones and leaves out a portion. The table has fewer than 350,000 clones, 86% seen once. The sequence was obtained from a woman in her 30s with COVID-19, enrolled during active disease. The rearrangement joins TRBV14 to TRBJ2-3; 9 bases match TRBD1. Sample: peripheral blood. The CDR3 is CASSLGQGTSTDTQYF. The CDR3 region has the DNA TGTGCCAGCAGCCTAGGACAGGGGACTAGCACAGATACGCAGTATTTT.